This TCR beta chain was found in a study of blood T cell repertoires in COVID-19. Study context: The origin of the acute and convalescent COVID-19 samples was the United States, Italy and Spain.

Seattle patient enrollment occurred during active infection, with longitudinal follow-up thereafter. Germline CDR1 is KGHSH and CDR2 is LQKENI. Unmatched junction bases numbered 0, after V lost 0 bases and J lost 3 bases. The CDR3 loop spans 14 amino acids. Clones were read by immunoSEQ multiplex PCR, and TCRdb kept only the in-frame ones, dropping some. The sample has over 200,000 clones, about 83% seen once. This sequence originates from a woman between 25 and 40 years old with COVID-19, enrolled during active disease. The specimen sequenced was peripheral blood. V usage is TRBV18 and J usage is TRBJ2-5; 8 bases align to TRBD1. The CDR3 here is CASSPPTGEETQYF. In nucleotides, the CDR3 is TGTGCCAGCTCACCACCGACAGGGGAAGAGACCCAGTACTTC.